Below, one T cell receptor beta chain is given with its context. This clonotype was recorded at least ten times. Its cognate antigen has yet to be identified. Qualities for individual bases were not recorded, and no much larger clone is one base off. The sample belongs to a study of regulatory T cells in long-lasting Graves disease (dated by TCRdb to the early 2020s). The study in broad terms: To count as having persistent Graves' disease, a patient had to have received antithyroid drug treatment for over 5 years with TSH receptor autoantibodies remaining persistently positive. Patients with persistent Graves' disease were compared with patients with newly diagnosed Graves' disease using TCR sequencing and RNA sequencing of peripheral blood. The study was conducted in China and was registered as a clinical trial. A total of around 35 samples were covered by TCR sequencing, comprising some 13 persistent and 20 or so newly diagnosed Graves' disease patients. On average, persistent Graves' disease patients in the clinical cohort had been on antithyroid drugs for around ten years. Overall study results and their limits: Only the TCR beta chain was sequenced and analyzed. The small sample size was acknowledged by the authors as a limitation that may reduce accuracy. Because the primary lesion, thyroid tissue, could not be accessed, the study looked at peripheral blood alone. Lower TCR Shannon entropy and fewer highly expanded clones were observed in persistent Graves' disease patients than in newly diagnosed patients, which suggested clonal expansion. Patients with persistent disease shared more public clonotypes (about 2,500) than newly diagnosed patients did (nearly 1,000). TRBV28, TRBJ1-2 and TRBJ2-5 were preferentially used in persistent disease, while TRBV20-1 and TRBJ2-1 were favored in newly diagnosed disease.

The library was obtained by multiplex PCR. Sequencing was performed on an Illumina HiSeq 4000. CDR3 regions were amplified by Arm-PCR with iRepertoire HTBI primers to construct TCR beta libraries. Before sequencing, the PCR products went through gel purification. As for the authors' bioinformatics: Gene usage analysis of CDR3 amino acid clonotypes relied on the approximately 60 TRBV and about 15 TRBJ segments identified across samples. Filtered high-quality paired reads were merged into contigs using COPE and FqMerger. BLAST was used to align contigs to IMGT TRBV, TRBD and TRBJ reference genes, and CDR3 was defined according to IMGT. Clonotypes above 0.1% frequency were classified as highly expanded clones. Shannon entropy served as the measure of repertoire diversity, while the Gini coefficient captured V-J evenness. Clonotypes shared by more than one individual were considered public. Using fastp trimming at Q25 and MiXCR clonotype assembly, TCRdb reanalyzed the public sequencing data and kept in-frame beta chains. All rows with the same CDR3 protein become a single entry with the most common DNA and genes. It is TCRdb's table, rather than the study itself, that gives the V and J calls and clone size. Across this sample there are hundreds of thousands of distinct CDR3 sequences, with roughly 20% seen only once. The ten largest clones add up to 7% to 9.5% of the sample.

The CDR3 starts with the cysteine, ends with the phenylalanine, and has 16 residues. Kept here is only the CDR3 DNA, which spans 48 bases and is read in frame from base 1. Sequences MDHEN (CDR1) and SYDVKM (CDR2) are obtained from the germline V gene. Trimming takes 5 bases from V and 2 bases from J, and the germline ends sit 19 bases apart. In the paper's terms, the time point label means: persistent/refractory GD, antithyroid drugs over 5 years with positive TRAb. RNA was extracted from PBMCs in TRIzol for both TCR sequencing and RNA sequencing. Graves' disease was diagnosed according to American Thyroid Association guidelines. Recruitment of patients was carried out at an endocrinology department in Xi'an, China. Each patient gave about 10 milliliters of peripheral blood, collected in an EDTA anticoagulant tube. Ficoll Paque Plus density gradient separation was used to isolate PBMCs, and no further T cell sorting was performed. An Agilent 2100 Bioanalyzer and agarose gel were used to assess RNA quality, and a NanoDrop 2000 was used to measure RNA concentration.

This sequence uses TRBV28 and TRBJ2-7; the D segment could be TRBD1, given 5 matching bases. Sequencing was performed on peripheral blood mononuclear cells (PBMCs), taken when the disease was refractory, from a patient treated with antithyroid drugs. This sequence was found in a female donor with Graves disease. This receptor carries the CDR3 CASSLTSDSPPYEQYF. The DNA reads TGTGCCAGCAGTCTCACCTCCGACAGTCCGCCCTACGAGCAGTACTTC.